The 15 T cell receptor beta chains listed next were all sequenced from one sample in a study of tumor-infiltrating lymphocytes in oesophageal squamous cell carcinoma. TCRdb reprocessed the PCR reads via MiXCR and lists one record per CDR3 protein. This table holds some 25,000 distinct CDR3 sequences, more than 35% found once. The sample consisted of esophageal tumor tissue. The receptors originated from a male donor with esophageal squamous cell carcinoma.

This clonotype was picked up many times. The V gene is TRBV28, the J gene TRBJ1-2; D is uncertain. The CDR3 contains 12 residues. Germline V gene data show CDR1 as MDHEN and CDR2 as SYDVKM. V was trimmed by 3 bases and J by 4 bases, leaving 6 bases between them. CDR3 nucleotides: TGTGCCAGCAGTTTGGGTGGCTATGGCTACACCTTC. Protein product: CASSLGGYGYTF.

On this clonotype itself: At one end, the junction sequence differs from germline, possibly due to a read error. The chain is built from TRBV7-2 and TRBJ1-2; no reliable D call. Germline V lookup: CDR1 SGHTA, CDR2 FQGNSA. The CDR3 has 9 residues. The CDR3 nucleotides read TGTGCCAGCAGCCCACCAAAGGGCTTC. The encoded protein is CASSPPKGF.

Comments on this clonotype: A much larger clone differs by one base, so this may be a read error. This chain connects TRBV5-1 to TRBJ2-5, with D hard to call. This CDR3 has 14 residues. With 0 bases removed from V and 11 bases from J, the gap between germline ends came to 17 bases. CDR1 is SGHRS and CDR2 is YFSETQ in the germline V gene. CDR3 sequence (DNA): TGCGCCAGCAGCTTGGTGACATTCTACAATGAGCAGTACTTC. Translation gives CASSLVTFYNEQYF.

About this clonotype: No conserved phenylalanine or tryptophan is present at the end of the CDR3, so a read error is the likely explanation. No DNA is shown, since the ends of the CDR3 on it are uncertain; the CDR3 is the one TCRdb lists. V gene TRBV10-3 combines with J gene TRBJ2-7; TRBD1, the table's D call, lacks a check against the DNA. The germline V gene encodes CDR1 ENHRY and CDR2 SYGVKD. Both ends counted, the CDR3 spans 15 residues. The CDR3 protein is CAISEGGNYGYTFGS.

Comments on this clonotype: The junction and the germline gene differ at one end; a read error may be behind it. In DNA form, the CDR3 reads TGCGCCAGCAGTGGGTCAGTGAACACTGAAGCTTTCTTC. Translation gives CASSGSVNTEAFF. The rearrangement joins TRBV10-2 to TRBJ1-1; D gene ambiguous. The CDR3 extends over 13 amino acids. Per germline, CDR1 WSHSY and CDR2 SAAADI.

The table lists this clonotype with a count of one. V gene TRBV14 combines with J gene TRBJ2-3; the match to TRBD1 covers 7 bases. The germline V gene encodes CDR1 SGHDN and CDR2 FVKESK. CDR3 length: 16 residues. V gave up 1 base and J gave up 14 bases; unmatched junction bases: 18. Written as DNA, the CDR3 is TGTGCCAGCAGCCAAGTACAGGGGACGAACACCGGGGAGCTGTATTTT. Translating gives CASSQVQGTNTGELYF.

This clonotype was seen repeatedly, ten times or more. This rearrangement joins TRBV4-1 to TRBJ2-3; D may be TRBD1 (5 bases). Germline loops: CDR1 MGHRA, CDR2 YSYEKL. With 0 bases removed from V and 1 base from J, the gap between germline ends came to 5 bases. The CDR3 extends over 14 amino acids. CDR3 sequence (DNA): TGCGCCAGCAGCCAAGACAGGGGCACAGATACGCAGTATTTT. Translation: CASSQDRGTDTQYF.

This clonotype was detected a few times. The CDR3 sequence: CASSESRDTQYF. The CDR3 DNA reads TGCGCCAGCAGTGAGAGTAGGGATACGCAGTATTTT. V usage is TRBV10-1 and J usage is TRBJ2-3, with D unclear. V gave up 2 bases and J gave up 6 bases, with 6 bases separating them. CDR3 size: 12 residues. Germline CDR1 and CDR2: WNHNN and SYGVQD (reference sequence).

This clonotype is deemed medium-sized. The chain is built from TRBV24-1 and TRBJ2-1; 7 bases match TRBD1. The CDR3 consists of 15 residues. Germline assignment: CDR1 KGHDR and CDR2 SFDVKD. J lost 8 bases, V lost 3 bases, and 9 bases had no gene match. Here the CDR3 reads CATSDSRQGGDEQFF. The DNA for the CDR3 is TGTGCCACCAGTGATAGTCGACAGGGCGGAGATGAGCAGTTCTTC.

Worth noting for this clonotype: A read error is likely, as this CDR3 ends without the conserved phenylalanine or tryptophan. No DNA is shown, since the ends of the CDR3 on it are uncertain; the CDR3 is the one TCRdb lists. This chain joins TRBV7-2 and TRBJ2-5. CDR1 and CDR2 from the germline V gene are SGHTA and FQGNSA. The CDR3 is made up of 13 amino acids, end residues included. CDR3 residues: CASSLSETDTQYL.

This clonotype appeared once. A single base separates this from a much larger clone, so it may be a read error. This chain links TRBV11-3 with TRBJ2-4; D remains unclear. The J call is uncertain, as TRBJ2-7 better fits the DNA end. Per germline, CDR1 SGHNT and CDR2 YENEEA. The CDR3 extends over 14 amino acids. The CDR3 bases are TGTGCCAGCAGCTTAGGTCTATCTTACGACGAGCAGTACTTC. It codes for CASSLGLSYDEQYF.

A few counts support this clonotype. The chain is built from TRBV7-2 and TRBJ2-3; no reliable D call. Trimming shortened V by 7 bases and J by 3 bases, and 11 bases separated the two germline ends. The CDR3 spans 13 residues. Germline CDR1 SGHTA, CDR2 FQGNSA. DNA for the CDR3: TGTGCCAGCACCTATAAGCCTACAGATACGCAGTATTTT. Its translation: CASTYKPTDTQYF.

This clonotype was picked up a small number of times. The J gene is TRBJ2-3, the V gene TRBV7-6, with D maybe TRBD2 (6 bases). The J call is doubtful: the DNA matches TRBJ2-1 better. Germline CDR1 SGHVS, CDR2 FNYEAQ. CDR3 length equals 15 residues. CDR3: CASSLVGTYDNEQFF. In DNA, the CDR3 is TGTGCCAGCAGCTTAGTCGGGACTTACGACAATGAGCAGTTCTTC.

This clonotype has just a few counts. One end of the junction varies from germline; a read error may be responsible. The V gene is TRBV7-9, the J gene TRBJ2-1; TRBD2 agrees at 7 bases. Germline CDR1 is SEHNR and CDR2 is FQNEAQ (reference sequence). The CDR3 runs 15 residues. DNA for the CDR3: TGTGCTAGCAGCTTAGGTAGCGGGTTTGGTAATGAGCAGTTCTTC. This codes for CASSLGSGFGNEQFF.

This clonotype was seen ten or more times. The chain has TRBV12-3 or TRBV12-4 and TRBJ1-4, with D maybe TRBD1 (6 bases). This CDR3 is built from 13 residues. Trimming shortened V by 6 bases and J by 7 bases, and 12 bases separated the two germline ends. The CDR3 protein is CASRQGGFEKLFF. CDR3 DNA: TGTGCCAGCAGACAGGGCGGGTTTGAAAAACTGTTTTTT.